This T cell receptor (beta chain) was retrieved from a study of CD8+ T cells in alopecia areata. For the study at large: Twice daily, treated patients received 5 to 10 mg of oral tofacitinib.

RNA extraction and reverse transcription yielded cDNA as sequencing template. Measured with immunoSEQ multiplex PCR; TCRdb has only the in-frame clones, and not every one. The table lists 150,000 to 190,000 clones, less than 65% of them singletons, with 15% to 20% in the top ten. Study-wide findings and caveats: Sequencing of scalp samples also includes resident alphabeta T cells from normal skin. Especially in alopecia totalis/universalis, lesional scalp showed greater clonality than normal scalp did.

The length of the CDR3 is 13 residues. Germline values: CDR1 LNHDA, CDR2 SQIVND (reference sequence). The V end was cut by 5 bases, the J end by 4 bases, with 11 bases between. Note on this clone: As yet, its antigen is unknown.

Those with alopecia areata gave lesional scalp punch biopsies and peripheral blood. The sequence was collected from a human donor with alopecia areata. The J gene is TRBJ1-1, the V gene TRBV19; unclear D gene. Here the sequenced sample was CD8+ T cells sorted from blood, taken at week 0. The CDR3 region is CASSRSLSTEAFF. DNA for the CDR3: TGTGCCAGTAGTCGGAGCCTGAGCACTGAAGCTTTCTTT.